The clone carrying this TCR beta chain was seen repeatedly, ten times or more. Sequencing was at deep level. Assay: immunoSEQ multiplex PCR; the TCRdb copy retains only in-frame clones and omits some. The repertoire holds fewer than 850,000 clones, with 72% as singletons. This entry is derived from a study of shared clonotypes between healthy human individuals. Study-level background: Donors, aged 18 to 49, were two women and three men.

The V end was cut by 6 bases, the J end by 7 bases, with 16 bases between. Germline lookup yields CDR1 SSHAT and CDR2 FNYEAQ (reference sequence). The CDR3 runs to 13 residues. This TCR derives from a woman aged 25 to 39 in good health. The chain joins TRBV7-7 to TRBJ2-7; the D is unclear. Input material: memory CD4+ T cells sorted from blood. The subset is: CD45RA-negative fraction. CDR3 region: CASSAGRTLEQYF. The CDR3, as DNA: TGTGCCAGCAGTGCCGGGCGAACTCTGGAGCAGTACTTC. Complete variable domain (other parts from reference TRBV7-7 and TRBJ2-7): GAGVSQSPRYKVTKRGQDVTLRCDPISSHATLYWYQQALGQGPEFLTYFNYEAQPDKSGLPSDRFSAERPEGSISTLTIQRTEQRDSAMYRCASSAGRTLEQYFGPGTRLTVT.